The rows below give T cell receptor beta chains drawn from one sample of a study of blood T cell repertoires in COVID-19. Assay: immunoSEQ multiplex PCR; the TCRdb copy retains only in-frame clones and omits some. The data show roughly 260,000 clones, with 90% to 95% seen just once and 1.2% held by the top ten. The sequencing sample was made of PBMCs or T cells enriched from blood (not recorded which). Source of these receptors: a human donor in a cohort exposed to, infected with or recovered from COVID-19 (not recorded which). The donor label of this sample is uncertain. Both conserved end residues are part of each CDR3. Fields, in order: clone size, D gene, J gene, V gene, CDR3 protein, CDR3 DNA. D genes are given only for firm matches. Where a row states a size, it is once, few, many or the class of an expanded clone; other rows omit it.

>NA|NA|TRBJ2-7|TRBV12-3/TRBV12-4
CASSPNGLYEQYF
TGTGCCAGCAGTCCTAACGGTCTTTACGAGCAGTACTTC
>NA|NA|TRBJ2-3|TRBV6-4
CASSAFPTDTQYF
TGTGCCAGCAGTGCCTTCCCCACAGATACGCAGTATTTT
>NA|TRBD2|TRBJ2-1|TRBV5-5
CASSLGPRLAGGYYNEQFF
TGTGCCAGCAGCTTGGGCCCCAGACTAGCGGGGGGCTACTACAATGAGCAGTTCTTC
>NA|NA|TRBJ2-7|TRBV19
CASSIFEGETYEQYF
TGTGCCAGTAGTATATTCGAGGGGGAGACCTACGAGCAGTACTTC
>few|NA|TRBJ1-1|TRBV5-4
CASSQEPPGLREAFF
TGTGCCAGCAGCCAAGAGCCCCCCGGGTTAAGAGAAGCTTTCTTT
>NA|NA|TRBJ1-3|TRBV4-3
CASSQDSRAVTGNTIYF
TGCGCCAGCAGCCAAGATTCGAGGGCAGTAACTGGAAACACCATATATTTT
>NA|TRBD1|TRBJ1-5|TRBV5-5
CASSQQTGGYQPQHF
TGTGCCAGCAGCCAACAGACAGGGGGCTATCAGCCCCAGCATTTT
>NA|TRBD2|TRBJ2-7|TRBV10-3
CAISESRASGIYEQYF
TGTGCCATCAGTGAGTCGCGTGCTAGCGGGATTTACGAGCAGTACTTC
>NA|NA|TRBJ2-2|TRBV19
CASRSRAPGGRNTGELFF
TGTGCCAGTAGGTCTAGGGCTCCCGGGGGGCGTAACACCGGGGAGCTGTTTTTT
>few|TRBD1|TRBJ2-7|TRBV6-5
CASTGGQDFYEQYF
TGTGCCAGCACAGGGGGACAGGACTTCTACGAGCAGTACTTC
>NA|NA|TRBJ1-1|TRBV10-3
CAISDSGGVNTEAFF
TGTGCCATCAGTGACTCGGGGGGGGTTAACACTGAAGCTTTCTTT
>NA|TRBD1|TRBJ1-2|TRBV12-5
CASAVQGNYGYTF
TGTGCTAGTGCCGTACAGGGGAACTATGGCTACACCTTC
>NA|TRBD1|TRBJ1-1|TRBV18
CASSPGTARAEAFF
TGTGCCAGCTCACCAGGGACAGCTAGAGCTGAAGCTTTCTTT
>NA|TRBD1|TRBJ1-2|TRBV5-6
CASSLGQGGGYTF
TGTGCCAGCAGCTTGGGACAGGGAGGAGGCTACACCTTC
>NA|NA|TRBJ1-1|TRBV27
CASSSPRHREAFF
TGTGCCAGCAGTTCCCCCCGACACCGTGAAGCTTTCTTT
>few|TRBD2|TRBJ2-3|TRBV5-4
CASSLAVAGESDTQYF
TGTGCCAGCAGCTTGGCGGTAGCGGGGGAGAGTGATACGCAGTATTTT
>NA|NA|TRBJ2-1|TRBV25-1
CASSQSGLYNEQFF
TGTGCCAGCAGTCAATCGGGACTTTATAATGAGCAGTTCTTC
>NA|TRBD1|TRBJ1-2|TRBV5-5
CASSRGTGGYYGYTF
TGTGCCAGCAGCCGGGGGACAGGGGGCTACTATGGCTACACCTTC
>NA|NA|TRBJ1-1|TRBV15
CATSAFLRLNTEAFF
TGTGCCACCAGCGCCTTTCTCAGGCTGAACACTGAAGCTTTCTTT
>NA|NA|TRBJ2-7|TRBV28
CASRQGLEQYF
TGTGCCAGCCGGCAGGGCCTCGAGCAGTACTTC
>NA|TRBD1|TRBJ1-2|TRBV14
CASSQRDRSYGYTF
TGTGCCAGCAGCCAACGGGACAGGTCTTATGGCTACACCTTC
>few|NA|TRBJ1-1|TRBV28
CASSSRVFGTEAFF
TGTGCCAGCAGTTCGAGGGTGTTCGGCACTGAAGCTTTCTTT
>NA|TRBD1|TRBJ1-2|TRBV5-1
CASSSLRGLGYGYTF
TGCGCCAGCAGCTCCCTCAGGGGGCTAGGCTATGGCTACACCTTC
>NA|TRBD2|TRBJ2-3|TRBV5-1
CASSLGAGVVDTQYF
TGCGCCAGCAGCTTGGGAGCGGGGGTCGTAGATACGCAGTATTTT
>NA|TRBD2|TRBJ2-3|TRBV10-1
CASSENSGLAGYTQYF
TGCGCCAGCAGTGAGAATTCAGGACTAGCAGGGTATACGCAGTATTTT
>once|NA|TRBJ1-4|TRBV19
CASSWRQPEKLFF
TGTGCCAGTAGTTGGAGACAGCCTGAAAAACTGTTTTTT
>many|NA|TRBJ2-7|TRBV4-1
CASSQEPQGGEQYF
TGCGCCAGCAGCCAAGAACCCCAGGGCGGCGAGCAGTACTTC
>NA|NA|TRBJ1-2|TRBV2
CASFSDGLYGYTF
TGTGCCAGCTTTTCCGACGGACTCTATGGCTACACCTTC
>NA|NA|TRBJ1-3|TRBV19
CASDRSSGNTIYF
TGTGCCAGTGACAGAAGCTCTGGAAACACCATATATTTT
>NA|TRBD1|TRBJ2-7|TRBV7-9
CASSLETGKEGQYF
TGTGCCAGCAGCTTGGAGACAGGGAAGGAAGGGCAGTACTTC
>few|NA|TRBJ1-1|TRBV5-1
CASSSTGEAAEAFF
TGCGCCAGCAGCTCAACAGGAGAGGCGGCTGAAGCTTTCTTT
>NA|TRBD1|TRBJ2-1|TRBV7-9
CASSYRGDEQFF
TGTGCCAGCAGCTACAGGGGCGATGAGCAGTTCTTC
>once|NA|TRBJ2-1|TRBV9
CASQPDSYNEQFF
TGTGCCAGCCAACCGGACAGTTACAATGAGCAGTTCTTC
>NA|NA|TRBJ1-5|TRBV7-9
CASSLYTPRGWSNQPQHF
TGTGCCAGCAGCTTATACACGCCCAGGGGTTGGAGCAATCAGCCCCAGCATTTT
>once|TRBD1|TRBJ2-7|TRBV19
CASEDRGGYEQYF
TGTGCCAGTGAGGACAGGGGGGGTTACGAGCAGTACTTC
>NA|TRBD1|TRBJ1-5|TRBV6-4
CASSVQGGQPQHF
TGTGCCAGCAGTGTTCAGGGGGGTCAGCCCCAGCATTTT
>NA|TRBD2|TRBJ2-2|TRBV19
CASSSGGGYTGELFF
TGTGCCAGTAGTAGCGGCGGGGGGTACACCGGGGAGCTGTTTTTT
>NA|NA|TRBJ1-2|TRBV9
CASSVGGGVVHGYTF
TGTGCCAGCAGCGTAGGTGGAGGAGTTGTCCATGGCTACACCTTC
>NA|NA|TRBJ1-6|TRBV7-9
CASSVGNSPLHF
TGTGCCAGCAGCGTCGGTAATTCACCCCTCCACTTT
>NA|NA|TRBJ2-3|TRBV6-2/TRBV6-3
CASSYSPGNTQYF
TGTGCCAGCAGTTACTCGCCCGGGAATACGCAGTATTTT